This T cell receptor beta chain was sequenced during a study of patients and donors after allogeneic stem cell transplantation. TCRdb reprocessed the RT-PCR reads with MiXCR, giving one entry per CDR3 protein. The table records some 880,000 distinct CDR3 sequences, about 20% of them present only once. The CDR3 spans 14 residues. Germline V gene sequence: CDR1 DFQATT, CDR2 SNEGSKA (reference sequence). Unmatched junction bases numbered 9, after V lost 5 bases and J lost 2 bases. Sequencing input: blood, either unsorted or a sorted T cell fraction (not recorded which). This chain connects TRBV20-1 to TRBJ2-7; TRBD1 matches at 7 bases. This receptor was identified in a human donor who was either an allogeneic HSCT recipient or a stem cell or donor lymphocyte infusion donor (not recorded which). It is not recorded whose cells these are; they may come from a transplant donor. CDR3 DNA sequence: TGCAGTGCTCGCGACAGGGTAGGGACCTACGAGCAGTACTTC. Residues: CSARDRVGTYEQYF.